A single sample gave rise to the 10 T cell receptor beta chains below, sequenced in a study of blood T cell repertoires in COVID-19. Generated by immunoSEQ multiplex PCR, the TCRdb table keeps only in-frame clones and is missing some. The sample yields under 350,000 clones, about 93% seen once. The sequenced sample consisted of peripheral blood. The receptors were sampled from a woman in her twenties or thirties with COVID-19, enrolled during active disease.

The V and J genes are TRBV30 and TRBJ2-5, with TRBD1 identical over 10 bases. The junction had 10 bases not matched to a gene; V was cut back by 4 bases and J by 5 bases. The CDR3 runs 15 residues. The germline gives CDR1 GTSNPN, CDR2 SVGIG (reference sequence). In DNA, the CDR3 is TGTGCCTGGACCGACCGGGACAGGGGTGATGAGACCCAGTACTTC. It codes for CAWTDRDRGDETQYF.

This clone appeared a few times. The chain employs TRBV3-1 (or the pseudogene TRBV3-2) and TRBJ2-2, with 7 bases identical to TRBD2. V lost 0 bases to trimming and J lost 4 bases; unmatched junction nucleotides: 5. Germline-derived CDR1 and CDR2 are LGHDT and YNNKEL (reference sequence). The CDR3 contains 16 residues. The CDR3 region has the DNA TGTGCCAGCAGCCAAGAGGGGGGAGGGCCCACCGGGGAGCTGTTTTTT. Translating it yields CASSQEGGGPTGELFF.

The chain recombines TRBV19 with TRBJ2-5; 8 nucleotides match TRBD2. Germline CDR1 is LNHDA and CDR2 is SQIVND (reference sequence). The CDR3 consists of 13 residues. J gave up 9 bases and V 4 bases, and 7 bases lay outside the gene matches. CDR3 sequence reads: CASSSGGTSAQYF. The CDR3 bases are TGTGCCAGTAGTAGCGGGGGGACTTCGGCCCAGTACTTC.

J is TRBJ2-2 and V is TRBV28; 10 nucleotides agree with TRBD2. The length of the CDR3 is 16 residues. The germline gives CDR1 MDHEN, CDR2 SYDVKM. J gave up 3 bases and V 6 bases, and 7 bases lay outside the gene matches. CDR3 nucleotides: TGTGCCAGCAGAAGCCTGACTAGCGGGTACACCGGGGAGCTGTTTTTT. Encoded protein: CASRSLTSGYTGELFF.

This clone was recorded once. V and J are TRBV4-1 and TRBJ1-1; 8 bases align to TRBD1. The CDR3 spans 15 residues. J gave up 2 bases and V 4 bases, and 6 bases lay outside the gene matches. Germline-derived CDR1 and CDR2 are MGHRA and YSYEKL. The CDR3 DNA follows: TGCGCCAGCAGCCTGGGGACAGGTTATAACACTGAAGCTTTCTTT. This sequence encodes CASSLGTGYNTEAFF.

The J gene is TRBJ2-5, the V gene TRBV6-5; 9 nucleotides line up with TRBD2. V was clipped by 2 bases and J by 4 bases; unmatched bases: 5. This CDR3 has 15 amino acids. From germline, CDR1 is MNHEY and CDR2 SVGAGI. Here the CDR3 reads CASSYAGGPGETQYF. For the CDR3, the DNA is TGTGCCAGCAGTTACGCGGGAGGGCCTGGAGAGACCCAGTACTTC.

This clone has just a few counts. The CDR3 here is CASRGRARNSPLHF. The DNA for the CDR3 is TGTGCCAGCAGGGGCAGGGCACGCAATTCACCCCTCCACTTT. The rearrangement joins TRBV28 to TRBJ1-6, with D possibly being TRBD1 (5 bases). Germline values: CDR1 MDHEN, CDR2 SYDVKM. The CDR3 covers 14 residues. Trimming stripped 6 bases from V and 7 bases from J, with 13 bases between.

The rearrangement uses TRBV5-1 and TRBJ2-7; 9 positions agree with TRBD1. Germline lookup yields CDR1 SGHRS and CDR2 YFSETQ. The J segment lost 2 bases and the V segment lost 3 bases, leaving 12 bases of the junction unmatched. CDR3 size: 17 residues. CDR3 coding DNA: TGCGCCAGCAGCTGGGACAGGGAACTTCCTCAAACCTACGAGCAGTACTTC. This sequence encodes CASSWDRELPQTYEQYF. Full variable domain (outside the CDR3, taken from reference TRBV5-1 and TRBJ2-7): KAGVTQTPRYLIKTRGQQVTLSCSPISGHRSVSWYQQTPGQGLQFLFEYFSETQRNKGNFPGRFSGRQFSNSRSEMNVSTLELGDSALYLCASSWDRELPQTYEQYFGPGTRLTVT.

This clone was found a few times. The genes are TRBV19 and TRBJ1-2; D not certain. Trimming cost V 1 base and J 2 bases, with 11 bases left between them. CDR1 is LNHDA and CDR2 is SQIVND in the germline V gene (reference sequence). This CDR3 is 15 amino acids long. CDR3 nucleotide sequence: TGTGCCAGTAGTATAGGCCGGGTTGACAACTATGGCTACACCTTC. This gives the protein CASSIGRVDNYGYTF. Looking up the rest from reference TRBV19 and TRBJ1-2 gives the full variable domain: DGGITQSPKYLFRKEGQNVTLSCEQNLNHDAMYWYRQDPGQGLRLIYYSQIVNDFQKGDIAEGYSVSREKKESFPLTVTSAQKNPTAFYLCASSIGRVDNYGYTFGSGTRLTVV.

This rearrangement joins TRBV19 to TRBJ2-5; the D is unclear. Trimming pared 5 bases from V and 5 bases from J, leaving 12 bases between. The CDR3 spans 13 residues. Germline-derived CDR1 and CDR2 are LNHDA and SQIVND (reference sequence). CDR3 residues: CASSPTAGETQYF. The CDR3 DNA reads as TGTGCCAGTAGTCCGACCGCCGGGGAGACCCAGTACTTC.